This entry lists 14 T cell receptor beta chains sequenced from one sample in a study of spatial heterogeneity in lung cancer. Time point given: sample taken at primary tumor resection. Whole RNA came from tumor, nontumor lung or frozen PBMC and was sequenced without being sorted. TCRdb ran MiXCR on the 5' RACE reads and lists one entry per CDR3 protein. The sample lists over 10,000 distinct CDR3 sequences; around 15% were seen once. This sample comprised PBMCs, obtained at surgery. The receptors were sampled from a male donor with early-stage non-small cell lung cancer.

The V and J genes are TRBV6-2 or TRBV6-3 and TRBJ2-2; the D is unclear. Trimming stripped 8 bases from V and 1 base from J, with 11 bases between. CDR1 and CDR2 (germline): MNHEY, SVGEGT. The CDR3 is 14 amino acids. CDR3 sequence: CASRRTGNTGELFF. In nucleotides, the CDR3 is TGTGCCAGCCGGAGAACGGGGAACACCGGGGAGCTGTTTTTT.

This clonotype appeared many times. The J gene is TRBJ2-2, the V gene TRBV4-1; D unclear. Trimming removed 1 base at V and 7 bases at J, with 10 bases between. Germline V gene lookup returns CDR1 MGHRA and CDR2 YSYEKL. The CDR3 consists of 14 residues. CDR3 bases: TGCGCCAGCAGCCAAGTTTGGGGAAGCGGGGAGCTGTTTTTT. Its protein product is CASSQVWGSGELFF.

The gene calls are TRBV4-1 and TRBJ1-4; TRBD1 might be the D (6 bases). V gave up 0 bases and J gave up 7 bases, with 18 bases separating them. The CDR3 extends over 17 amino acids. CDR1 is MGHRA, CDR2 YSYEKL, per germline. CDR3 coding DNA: TGCGCCAGCAGCCAAGATAACAGGGTGTTTCATTCTGAAAAACTGTTTTTT. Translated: CASSQDNRVFHSEKLFF.

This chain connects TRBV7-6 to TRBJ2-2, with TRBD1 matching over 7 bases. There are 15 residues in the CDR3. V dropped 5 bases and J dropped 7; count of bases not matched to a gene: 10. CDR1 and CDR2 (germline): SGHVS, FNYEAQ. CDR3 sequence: CASSPKGAPGGELFF. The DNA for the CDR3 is TGTGCCAGCAGCCCTAAGGGGGCGCCGGGCGGGGAGCTGTTTTTT.

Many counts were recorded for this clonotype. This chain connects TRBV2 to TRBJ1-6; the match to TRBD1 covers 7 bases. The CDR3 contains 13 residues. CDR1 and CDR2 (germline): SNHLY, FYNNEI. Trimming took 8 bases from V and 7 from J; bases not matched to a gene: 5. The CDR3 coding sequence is TGTGCCAGCGGGCAGGGGGAGAATTCACCCCTCCACTTT. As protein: CASGQGENSPLHF. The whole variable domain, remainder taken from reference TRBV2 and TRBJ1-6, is EPEVTQTPSHQVTQMGQEVILRCVPISNHLYFYWYRQILGQKVEFLVSFYNNEISEKSEIFDDQFSVERPDGSNFTLKIRSTKLEDSAMYFCASGQGENSPLHFGNGTRLTVT.

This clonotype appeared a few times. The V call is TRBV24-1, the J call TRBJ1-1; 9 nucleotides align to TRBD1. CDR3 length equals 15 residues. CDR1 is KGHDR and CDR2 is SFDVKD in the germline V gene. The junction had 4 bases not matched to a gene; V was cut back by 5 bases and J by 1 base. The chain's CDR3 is CATSAGQGRNTEAFF. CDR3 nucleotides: TGTGCCACCAGTGCCGGACAGGGGCGGAACACTGAAGCTTTCTTT.

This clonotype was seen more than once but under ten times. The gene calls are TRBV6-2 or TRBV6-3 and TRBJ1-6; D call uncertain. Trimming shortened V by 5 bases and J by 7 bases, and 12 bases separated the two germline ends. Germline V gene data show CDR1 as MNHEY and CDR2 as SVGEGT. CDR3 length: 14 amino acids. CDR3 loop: CASSRRESNSPLHF. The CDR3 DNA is TGTGCCAGCAGTCGGAGGGAGTCCAATTCACCCCTCCACTTT.

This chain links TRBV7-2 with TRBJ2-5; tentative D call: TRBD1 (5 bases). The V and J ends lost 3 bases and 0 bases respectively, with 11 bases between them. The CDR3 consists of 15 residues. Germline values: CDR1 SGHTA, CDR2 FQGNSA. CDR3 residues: CASSFNKGNQETQYF. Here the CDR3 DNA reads TGTGCCAGCAGCTTTAACAAGGGGAACCAAGAGACCCAGTACTTC.

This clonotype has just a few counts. Here the CDR3 reads CASSLTSGGSHEQYF. The CDR3 DNA reads as TGTGCCAGCAGCCTTACTAGCGGGGGTTCCCACGAGCAGTACTTC. This rearrangement joins TRBV12-3 or TRBV12-4 to TRBJ2-7, with 11 bases lining up with TRBD2. V shed 6 bases, J shed 5 bases, and the junction held 9 bases outside the gene matches. This CDR3 contains 15 residues.

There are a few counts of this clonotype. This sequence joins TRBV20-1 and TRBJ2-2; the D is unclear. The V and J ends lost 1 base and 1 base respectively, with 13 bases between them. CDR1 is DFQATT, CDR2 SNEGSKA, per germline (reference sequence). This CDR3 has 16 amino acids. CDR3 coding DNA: TGCAGTGCTAGAGGTGGTGCTGGGGTGAACACCGGGGAGCTGTTTTTT. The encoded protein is CSARGGAGVNTGELFF.

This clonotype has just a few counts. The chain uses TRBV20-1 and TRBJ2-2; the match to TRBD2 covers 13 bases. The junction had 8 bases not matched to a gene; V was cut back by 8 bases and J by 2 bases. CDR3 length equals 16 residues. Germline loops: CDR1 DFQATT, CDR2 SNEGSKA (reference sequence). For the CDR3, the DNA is TGCAGTCCAGCCGGGACTAGCGGGGAAAACACCGGGGAGCTGTTTTTT. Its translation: CSPAGTSGENTGELFF.

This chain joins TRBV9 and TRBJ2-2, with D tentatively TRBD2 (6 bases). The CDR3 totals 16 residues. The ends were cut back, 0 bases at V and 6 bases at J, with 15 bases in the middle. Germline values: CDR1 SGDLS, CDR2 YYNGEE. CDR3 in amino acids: CASSVAVREDAGELFF. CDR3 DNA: TGTGCCAGCAGCGTAGCGGTCAGGGAGGATGCCGGGGAGCTGTTTTTT.

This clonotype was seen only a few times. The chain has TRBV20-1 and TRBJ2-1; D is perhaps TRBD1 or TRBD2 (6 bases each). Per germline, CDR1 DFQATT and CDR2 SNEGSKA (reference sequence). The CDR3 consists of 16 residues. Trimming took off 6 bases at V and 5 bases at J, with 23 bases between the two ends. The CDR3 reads CSALGDIGGRDNEQFF. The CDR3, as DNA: TGCAGTGCCTTGGGAGATATAGGGGGGCGGGACAATGAGCAGTTCTTC.

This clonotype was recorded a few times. CDR3 bases: TGTGCCAGCAGCTTAACAGGGTCGGGGGCCAACGTCCTGACTTTC. As protein: CASSLTGSGANVLTF. This chain joins TRBV9 and TRBJ2-6; D might be TRBD1 (6 bases). This CDR3 is 15 amino acids long. Per the germline V gene, CDR1 is SGDLS and CDR2 is YYNGEE. The germline V and J ends were trimmed by 4 bases and 4 bases, with 12 bases remaining between them.